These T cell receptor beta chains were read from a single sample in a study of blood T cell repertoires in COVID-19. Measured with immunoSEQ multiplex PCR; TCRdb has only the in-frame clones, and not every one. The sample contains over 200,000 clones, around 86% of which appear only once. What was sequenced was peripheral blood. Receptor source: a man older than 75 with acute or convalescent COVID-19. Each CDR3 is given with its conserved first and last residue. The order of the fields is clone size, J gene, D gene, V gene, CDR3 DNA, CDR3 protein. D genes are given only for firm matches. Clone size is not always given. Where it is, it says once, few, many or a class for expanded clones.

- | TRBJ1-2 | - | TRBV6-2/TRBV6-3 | TGTGCCAGCAGTTACCCGACATTAACCTATGGCTACACCTTC | CASSYPTLTYGYTF
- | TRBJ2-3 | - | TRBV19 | TGTGCCAGTAGTGGAGAGGGTGGCACAGATACGCAGTATTTT | CASSGEGGTDTQYF
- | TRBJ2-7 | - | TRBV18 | TGTGCCAGCTCACCAGGTCAGGGTATCTACGAGCAGTACTTC | CASSPGQGIYEQYF
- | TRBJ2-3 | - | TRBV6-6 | TGTGCCAGCGCAGGGGACATAGATACGCAGTATTTT | CASAGDIDTQYF
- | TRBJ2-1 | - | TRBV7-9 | TGTGCCAGCAGCCCCCGGGCGGGACCTTACAATGAGCAGTTCTTC | CASSPRAGPYNEQFF
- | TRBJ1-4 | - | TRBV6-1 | TGTGCCAGCAGTGAAGACAGCAACCGCGGGGAAAAACTGTTTTTT | CASSEDSNRGEKLFF
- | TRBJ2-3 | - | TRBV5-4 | TGTGCCAGCAGCTTGCCGGGGGTTGGGACAGATACGCAGTATTTT | CASSLPGVGTDTQYF
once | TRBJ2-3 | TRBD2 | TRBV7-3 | TGTGCCAGCAGCTCCGGACTAGCGGGAGTAGATACGCAGTATTTT | CASSSGLAGVDTQYF
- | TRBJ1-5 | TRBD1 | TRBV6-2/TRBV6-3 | TGTGCCAGCAGTCCGTACGGGACAGGGTGGGTAAATAGCAATCAGCCCCAGCATTTT | CASSPYGTGWVNSNQPQHF
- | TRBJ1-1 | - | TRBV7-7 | TGTGCCAGCACCGATGGGGCCGGGAGCCTATACACTGAAGCTTTCTTT | CASTDGAGSLYTEAFF
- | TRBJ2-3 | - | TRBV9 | TGTGCCAGCAGCGTAGCGGGGGGCGCGACAGATACGCAGTATTTT | CASSVAGGATDTQYF
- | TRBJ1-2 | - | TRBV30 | TGTGCCTGGACCCGATTAGGGGTGGTCTCCTATGGCTACACCTTC | CAWTRLGVVSYGYTF
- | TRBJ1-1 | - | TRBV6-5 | TGTGCCAGCAGCATACAGCTATATGATGAAGCTTTCTTT | CASSIQLYDEAFF
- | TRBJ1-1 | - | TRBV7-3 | TGTGCCAGCAGCAAAGACATCAGGAACACTGAAGCTTTCTTT | CASSKDIRNTEAFF
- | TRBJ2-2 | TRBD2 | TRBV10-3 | TGTGCCATCAGTGAGGCCCACCTGACTAGCGGGAGTTCGGGCACCGGGGAGCTGTTTTTT | CAISEAHLTSGSSGTGELFF
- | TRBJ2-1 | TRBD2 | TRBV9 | TGTGCCAGCAGCCCGAGACTAGCGGACCCCTACAATGAGCAGTTCTTC | CASSPRLADPYNEQFF
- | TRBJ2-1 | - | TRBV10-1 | TGCGCCAGCAGTGAGAGGGGGCTCGGCGGGGCTGGCAATGAGCAGTTCTTC | CASSERGLGGAGNEQFF
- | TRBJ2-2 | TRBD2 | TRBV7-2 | TGTGCCAGCAGCCCTACTCGACTAGCAAAGAACACCGGGGAGCTGTTTTTT | CASSPTRLAKNTGELFF
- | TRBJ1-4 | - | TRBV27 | TGTGCCAGCAGTTTCGGGGGATCGGGTCCTGAAAAACTGTTTTTT | CASSFGGSGPEKLFF
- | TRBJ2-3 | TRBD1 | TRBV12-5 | TGTGCTAGTGGTTTGGAGGTGGGACAGGGCACAGATACGCAGTATTTT | CASGLEVGQGTDTQYF
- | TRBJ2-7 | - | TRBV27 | TGTGCCAGCAGTCCCAGAGCGCTGGGTTACGAGCAGTACTTC | CASSPRALGYEQYF
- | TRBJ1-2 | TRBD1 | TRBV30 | TGTGCCTGGAGTATGCTTACCGGGACAGGGGGAGGCTACACCTTC | CAWSMLTGTGGGYTF
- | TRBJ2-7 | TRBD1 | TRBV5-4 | TGTGCCAGCAGCCTGAGGACAGGGCCGTACGAGCAGTACTTC | CASSLRTGPYEQYF
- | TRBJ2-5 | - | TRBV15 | TGTGCCACCAGCCGACAGATAGGGGAGACCCAGTACTTC | CATSRQIGETQYF
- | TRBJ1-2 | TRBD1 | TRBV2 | TGTGCCAGCAGCGTTGACAGGGTTGACTATGGCTACACCTTC | CASSVDRVDYGYTF
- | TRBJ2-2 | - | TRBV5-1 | TGCGCCAGCAGCTTGCTGGGTCAGGGAAGTGCCGGGGAGCTGTTTTTT | CASSLLGQGSAGELFF
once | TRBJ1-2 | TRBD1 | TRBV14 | TGTGCCAGCAAACCGGGACAGGGGAACTATGGCTACACCTTC | CASKPGQGNYGYTF
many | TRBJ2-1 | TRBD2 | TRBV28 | TGTGCCAGCAGACCTAGCGGAAGCTCCTACAATGAGCAGTTCTTC | CASRPSGSSYNEQFF
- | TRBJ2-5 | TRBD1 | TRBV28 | TGTGCCAGCACTCCAAGTTCGGGACAGGGAACACAGACCCAGTACTTC | CASTPSSGQGTQTQYF